The source of this TCR beta chain is a study of T-cell reconstitution after alpha-beta-depleted transplantation in children (dated by TCRdb to 2016 to 2017). The study in broad terms: Using TCR repertoire profiling, the study quantitatively followed how T-cell immune reconstitution unfolded in children after TCRalphabeta/CD19-depleted allogeneic hematopoietic cell transplantation.

What the research found in general, with its limitations: The frequencies of hyperexpanded clones fell over the following months, and after one year, T-cell counts and TCRbeta diversity were mostly attributed to newly produced T cells. In some patients, the high TCRbeta diversity seen at day 60 was put down to recipient T cells and intrathymic progenitors that had survived conditioning. Apparently early alphabetaT-cell count recovery about two months after transplant reportedly relied on only several hundred rapidly expanded clones derived from non-depleted graft cells.

This sample's treatment or condition label indicates: allogeneic hematopoietic cell transplantation with graft depleted of TCRalphabeta T cells and CD19 B cells. TCRalphabeta/CD19-depleted allogeneic hematopoietic cell grafts were given to the transplant recipients, all of whom were children. The germline V gene (reference sequence) gives CDR1 as DFQATT and CDR2 as SNEGSKA. V is cut by 2 bases and J by 0 bases, and the space between the germline ends is 10 bases. Inclusive of the bounding cysteine and phenylalanine, the CDR3 is 14 residues long. The read is trimmed to its CDR3 DNA, 42 bases read in frame from base 1. The library came from PCR. These reads were obtained on an Illumina HiSeq 2500. To normalize quantification of the TCRbeta repertoire, the TCR libraries were built with molecular barcoding that relied on unique molecular identifiers. TCRdb applied fastp at Q25 and MiXCR to the public reads, then kept only in-frame beta chains. Rows with a matching CDR3 protein are joined into one entry that keeps the most common DNA and genes. The sample table lists 700,000 to 950,000 distinct CDR3 sequences, around 17% of them with a count of one. The ten largest account for approximately 5% of the sample.

This clonotype was counted only a few times. The specificity of this receptor is unknown. Nothing much larger sits one base from this clone, and base qualities are not available. The sequencing here drew on PBMCs, mostly from graft donor cells, taken 360 days after TCRalphabeta/CD19-depleted stem cell transplant. The rearrangement combines TRBV20-1 with TRBJ1-1, and perhaps TRBD1 as D gene, on 5 matching bases. The source of this sequence is a male patient younger than 18 who had a stem cell transplant for acute lymphoblastic leukemia, so the T cells may come from the graft donor. The encoded CDR3 is CSARRDGLNTEAFF. The sequenced DNA is TGCAGTGCTAGACGGGACGGATTGAACACTGAAGCTTTCTTT.